The 19 T cell receptor beta chains given below trace back to one sample, sequenced in a study of siplizumab effects on memory and regulatory T cells. Generated by immunoSEQ multiplex PCR, the TCRdb table keeps only in-frame clones and is missing some. The table has some 97,000 clones, 91% seen once. Material for sequencing was CD4+ T cells sorted from blood. The receptor set was obtained from a human donor in good health.

The genes are TRBV5-1 and TRBJ2-1; 8 bases fit TRBD2. CDR3 length equals 16 residues. Trimming cost V 0 bases and J 6 bases; bases outside gene matches: 8. Germline V gene lookup returns CDR1 SGHRS and CDR2 YFSETQ. CDR3 coding DNA: TGCGCCAGCAGCTTGGCCACGGGGGGGCCGGGCAATGAGCAGTTCTTC. It specifies CASSLATGGPGNEQFF.

The V and J genes are TRBV5-8 and TRBJ1-2, with 9 nucleotides matching TRBD1. The CDR3 is 15 amino acids. Germline CDR1 and CDR2: SGHTS and YDEGEE. V lost 3 bases to trimming and J lost 7 bases; unmatched junction nucleotides: 10. The CDR3 bases are TGTGCCAGCAGCTCCCCCGGGACAGGGAATCTTGGCTACACCTTC. Its protein product is CASSSPGTGNLGYTF.

This chain connects TRBV18 to TRBJ2-7; D is uncertain. Germline CDR1 is KGHSH and CDR2 is LQKENI. With 6 bases removed from V and 0 bases from J, the gap between germline ends came to 6 bases. CDR3 length: 12 amino acids. CDR3 in amino acids: CASSRFSYEQYF. The CDR3 nucleotides read TGTGCCAGCTCCCGTTTCTCCTACGAGCAGTACTTC.

The gene calls are TRBV7-9 and TRBJ1-2; 8 nucleotides line up with TRBD1. The CDR3 extends over 13 amino acids. The junction had 4 bases not matched to a gene; V was cut back by 5 bases and J by 5 bases. CDR1 SEHNR and CDR2 FQNEAQ come from the germline V gene (reference sequence). DNA of the CDR3: TGTGCCAGCAGCAGGACAGGGCGGTATGGCTACACCTTC. Translated: CASSRTGRYGYTF.

This chain links TRBV7-2 with TRBJ1-2; 7 bases map to TRBD1. This CDR3 comprises 14 residues. V lost 5 bases, J lost 8 bases, and 11 bases stayed unmatched. Germline lookup yields CDR1 SGHTA and CDR2 FQGNSA. The CDR3 nucleotides read TGTGCCAGCAGCGGCGAACAGGGGAGAGGGGGCTACACCTTC. Protein product: CASSGEQGRGGYTF. Full variable domain (outside the CDR3, taken from reference TRBV7-2 and TRBJ1-2): GAGVSQSPSNKVTEKGKDVELRCDPISGHTALYWYRQSLGQGLEFLIYFQGNSAPDKSGLPSDRFSAERTGGSVSTLTIQRTQQEDSAVYLCASSGEQGRGGYTFGSGTRLTVV.

The chain links TRBV5-1 to TRBJ1-5; TRBD1 aligns across 7 bases. Germline V gene data show CDR1 as SGHRS and CDR2 as YFSETQ. The V segment lost 2 bases and the J segment 7 bases; nucleotides outside the gene matches: 9. The CDR3 totals 15 residues. The CDR3 bases are TGCGCCAGCAGCTTACAGGGGAATGAGGGCCAGCCCCAGCATTTT. Translating it yields CASSLQGNEGQPQHF.

The rearrangement joins TRBV7-8 to TRBJ1-6; 8 bases align to TRBD1. The CDR3 is 14 residues long. Germline V gene lookup returns CDR1 SGHVS and CDR2 FQNEAQ. J was trimmed by 7 bases and V by 5 bases; bases with no gene match: 4. The CDR3 reads CASSSRDRNSPLHF. The CDR3 DNA follows: TGTGCCAGCAGCAGCCGGGACAGGAATTCACCCCTCCACTTT.

This chain joins TRBV6-1 and TRBJ1-1; no clear D. Trimming took 3 bases from V and 1 from J, leaving 6 bases between them. Germline V gene lookup returns CDR1 MNHNS and CDR2 SASEGT. CDR3 length: 13 residues. The CDR3 nucleotides are TGTGCCAGCAGTGAGTACGGGAACACTGAAGCTTTCTTT. Its protein product is CASSEYGNTEAFF.

The V call is TRBV11-3, the J call TRBJ2-3; D is unclear. Per germline, CDR1 SGHNT and CDR2 YENEEA. V lost 5 bases to trimming and J lost 0 bases, with 9 bases between them. The CDR3 runs to 14 residues. The CDR3 DNA follows: TGTGCCAGCAGCCACAGTGCCAGCACAGATACGCAGTATTTT. Translating it yields CASSHSASTDTQYF.

The chain uses TRBV18 and TRBJ1-5, with TRBD1 matching over 10 bases. The germline V gene encodes CDR1 KGHSH and CDR2 LQKENI. There are 18 residues in the CDR3. With V trimmed by 3 bases and J by 1 base, 9 bases remained unmatched. As DNA, the CDR3 is TGTGCCAGCTCACCGATAGGGGGGACAGGGGCGAGCAATCAGCCCCAGCATTTT. The encoded protein is CASSPIGGTGASNQPQHF. Variable domain in full (rest from reference TRBV18 and TRBJ1-5): NAGVMQNPRHLVRRRGQEARLRCSPMKGHSHVYWYRQLPEEGLKFMVYLQKENIIDESGMPKERFSAEFPKEGPSILRIQQVVRGDSAAYFCASSPIGGTGASNQPQHFGDGTRLSIL.

Only one count was recorded for this clone. The V gene is TRBV9, the J gene TRBJ2-2; 7 bases match TRBD1. This CDR3 has 17 residues. Per germline, CDR1 SGDLS and CDR2 YYNGEE. Germline trimming cut 1 base from V and 5 bases from J; bases unmatched to any gene: 11. The CDR3 DNA follows: TGTGCCAGCAGCGTAATTTTGACAGGGCAAATGACCGGGGAGCTGTTTTTT. It codes for CASSVILTGQMTGELFF. Combining the CDR3 with reference TRBV9 and TRBJ2-2 gives the whole variable domain DSGVTQTPKHLITATGQRVTLRCSPRSGDLSVYWYQQSLDQGLQFLIQYYNGEERAKGNILERFSAQQFPDLHSELNLSSLELGDSALYFCASSVILTGQMTGELFFGEGSRLTVL.

This clone was seen a handful of times. The chain employs TRBV6-6 and TRBJ1-5, with a possible D match to TRBD1 (5 bases). The CDR3 is made up of 15 amino acids. CDR1 and CDR2 from the germline V gene are MNHNY and SVGAGI (reference sequence). Trimming stripped 0 bases from V and 7 bases from J, with 13 bases between. CDR3 sequence: CASSYSGGRGQPQHF. The CDR3 nucleotides are TGTGCCAGCAGTTACTCCGGCGGCCGGGGCCAGCCCCAGCATTTT.

The table lists this clone with a count of one. V usage is TRBV6-5 and J usage is TRBJ1-1; D gene ambiguous. The germline CDR1 and CDR2 sequences are MNHEY and SVGAGI. Between the trimmed V and J ends, which lost 5 bases and 4 bases, there was a span of 8 bases. The CDR3 loop spans 12 amino acids. The CDR3 is CASSTPVTEAFF. CDR3 nucleotide sequence: TGTGCCAGCAGTACCCCTGTCACTGAAGCTTTCTTT.

The chain couples TRBV7-3 to TRBJ1-2; 8 bases agree with TRBD1. This CDR3 region has 14 residues. Germline V gene data show CDR1 as SGHTA and CDR2 as FQGTGA. Germline trimming cut 5 bases from V and 6 bases from J; bases unmatched to any gene: 8. The CDR3 region is CASSPTDRAHGYTF. CDR3 sequence (DNA): TGTGCCAGCAGCCCGACGGACAGGGCCCATGGCTACACCTTC.

The V call is TRBV28, the J call TRBJ2-7, with 8 bases fitting TRBD2. This CDR3 region has 17 residues. Per the germline V gene, CDR1 is MDHEN and CDR2 is SYDVKM. Trimming cost V 2 bases and J 1 base; bases outside gene matches: 10. The CDR3 is CASSLMPSGGPSYEQYF. In DNA form, the CDR3 reads TGTGCCAGCAGTTTAATGCCCAGCGGGGGCCCTTCCTACGAGCAGTACTTC.

The gene calls are TRBV7-6 and TRBJ1-2; a possible D gene is TRBD1 (6 bases). V was cut by 6 bases and J by 8 bases, with 19 bases left in between. CDR3 length: 14 amino acids. The germline V gene has CDR1 SGHVS and CDR2 FNYEAQ. The CDR3 reads CASSRPTGREGYTF. The DNA of the CDR3 is TGTGCCAGCAGTCGTCCCACAGGGAGGGAGGGCTACACCTTC.

This clone was detected only a few times. This chain uses TRBV19 with TRBJ1-2, with 9 bases aligning to TRBD1. The CDR3 has 13 amino acids. The V gene's germline CDR1 is LNHDA and CDR2 SQIVND (reference sequence). Trimming cost V 4 bases and J 5 bases; bases outside gene matches: 2. CDR3 in DNA: TGTGCCAGTAGTACGGACAGGGGATATGGCTACACCTTC. Protein sequence: CASSTDRGYGYTF. The entire variable domain, with the rest obtained from reference TRBV19 and TRBJ1-2, is as follows: DGGITQSPKYLFRKEGQNVTLSCEQNLNHDAMYWYRQDPGQGLRLIYYSQIVNDFQKGDIAEGYSVSREKKESFPLTVTSAQKNPTAFYLCASSTDRGYGYTFGSGTRLTVV.

The chain combines TRBV29-1 with TRBJ2-5, with D possibly matching TRBD1 (5 bases). The V and J ends lost 3 bases and 7 bases respectively, with 15 bases between them. CDR3 length: 13 residues. The germline V gene encodes CDR1 SQVTM and CDR2 ANQGSEA. The CDR3 nucleotides are TGCAGCGTTGATGGACACGCCTTTTGGACCCAGTACTTC. Residues: CSVDGHAFWTQYF.

The J gene is TRBJ2-7, the V gene TRBV7-2; D may be TRBD1 or TRBD2 (5 bases each). CDR1 and CDR2 (germline): SGHTA, FQGNSA. The CDR3 has 15 amino acids. V dropped 4 bases and J dropped 3 bases, with 16 bases sitting between them. In DNA, the CDR3 is TGTGCCAGCAGCTCAGGCCAGGGAGCTGTCTACGAGCAGTACTTC. Amino acids: CASSSGQGAVYEQYF.